Included here is one T cell receptor beta chain sequence, with context. Its antigen remains unknown. Multiplex touch-down PCR amplified TRB using TRB-A and TRB-B pools in one tube. TCRdb reanalyzed the multiplex PCR reads and collapses them to one entry per CDR3 protein, without DNA. The sample's table shows about 6,900 distinct CDR3 sequences. The sample belongs to a study of T cell clusters in autoimmune cytopenias. Approximately 36,000 genome equivalents of blood DNA were amplified for TRB. Findings of the study overall: No cluster-lack signature appeared between secondary cytopenia and chronic lymphocytic leukemia patients, apparently due to lymphoma masking. Primary autoimmune cytopenia patients appeared to lack physiological T cell clusters present in healthy donors.

These data were also filed under a second study, of T cell repertoires in aging, cancer and after chemotherapy. That work adds: Donors were grouped into six age bands spanning 30 or younger through 70 or older. Clear clonal overlap appeared across healthy donor samples taken over several months to years.

The sequenced material came from peripheral blood. The clonotype originates from a human donor in good health.

CDR3 amino acids: CASSLALNNEQFF. This chain joins TRBV5-1 and TRBJ2-1. Germline values: CDR1 SGHRS, CDR2 YFSETQ. CDR3 size: 13 residues.